This is a list of T cell receptor beta chains from one sample in a study of T cells in tuberculosis. Only in-frame clones appear in the TCRdb table, and some are missing; sequencing was by immunoSEQ multiplex PCR. The data contain about 38,000 clones, roughly 94% of them singletons. Sequenced material: PBMCs, taken at tuberculosis diagnosis. The source of these receptors is an adult with tuberculosis. Each CDR3 is given with its conserved first and last residue. The order of the fields is V gene, J gene, D gene, clone size, CDR3 DNA, CDR3 protein. The D gene is left open where the match is weak. A row's size may be missing; if present it is once, few, many or a size class.

>TRBV5-6|TRBJ1-2|-|-
TGTGCCAGCAGCCAGAGGTATGGCTACACCTTC
CASSQRYGYTF
>TRBV13|TRBJ1-2|-|-
TGTGCCAGCAGCTTAGGACAGCTTAACTATGGCTACACCTTC
CASSLGQLNYGYTF
>TRBV11-2|TRBJ1-2|-|-
TGTGCCAGCAGCCGAGAGGTTACAGGGAACTATGGCTACACCTTC
CASSREVTGNYGYTF
>TRBV2|TRBJ1-5|TRBD1|-
TGTGCCAGCAAATTTCAACAGGGGAGAGGTCAGCCCCAGCATTTT
CASKFQQGRGQPQHF
>TRBV7-6|TRBJ1-1|-|-
TGTGCCAGCGCGCCCTACGGGAACACTGAAGCTTTCTTT
CASAPYGNTEAFF
>TRBV2|TRBJ1-2|-|-
TGTGCCAGCAGCGACGGACACCTCGAGTATGGCTACACCTTC
CASSDGHLEYGYTF
>TRBV6-6|TRBJ2-7|-|few
TGTGCCAGCAGTTACGAGGGAAGGGCGGCCGGCGAGCAGTACTTC
CASSYEGRAAGEQYF
>TRBV29-1|TRBJ1-2|-|-
TGCAGTTCAGAAGGGGGGGCGATAGGCTACACCTTC
CSSEGGAIGYTF
>TRBV11-2|TRBJ2-3|TRBD2|-
TGTGCCAGCAACAAAGTGGGGGGGGCAGATACGCAGTATTTT
CASNKVGGADTQYF
>TRBV28|TRBJ1-6|TRBD1|-
TGTGCCAGCAGTTTATCCTCGACAGGGCAGTCACCCCTCCACTTT
CASSLSSTGQSPLHF
>TRBV5-5|TRBJ1-6|TRBD1|-
TGTGCCAGCAGCCGGACAGGGGGAAATTCACCCCTCCACTTT
CASSRTGGNSPLHF
>TRBV6-6|TRBJ1-2|TRBD1|-
TGTGCCAGCAGCAAGTACGACAGGGCACTCTATGGCTACACCTTC
CASSKYDRALYGYTF
>TRBV6-1|TRBJ2-3|-|-
TGTGCCAGCAGTGAAGGGGCTAGCACAGATACGCAGTATTTT
CASSEGASTDTQYF
>TRBV5-1|TRBJ2-5|-|-
TGCGCCAGCCGACGGGTTCAAGAGACCCAGTACTTC
CASRRVQETQYF
>TRBV2|TRBJ1-2|TRBD1|-
TGTGCCATCCGGGTTGCTGGGACAGGGACCAACTATGGCTACACCTTC
CAIRVAGTGTNYGYTF
>TRBV5-6|TRBJ1-1|-|-
TGTGCCAGCAGCTTGCTTGTTGCCGCAGGGTTGGACACTGAAGCTTTCTTT
CASSLLVAAGLDTEAFF
>TRBV30|TRBJ2-3|TRBD2|-
TGTGCCTGGAGTGACCCCTCGGGGGGGCGTGTGGATACGCAGTATTTT
CAWSDPSGGRVDTQYF
>TRBV7-9|TRBJ1-1|-|-
TGTGCCAGCAGCTACCGGGAGACGGTTGAAGCTTTCTTT
CASSYRETVEAFF
>TRBV5-1|TRBJ2-7|-|-
TGCGCCAGCAGCTTACCGGGGGTTTCCTACGAGCAGTACTTC
CASSLPGVSYEQYF
>TRBV15|TRBJ1-4|-|-
TGTGCCACCAGCAGTCCCGGCGGCACCGAAAAACTGTTTTTT
CATSSPGGTEKLFF
>TRBV10-3|TRBJ2-7|-|-
TGTGCCATCAGTGAGGTGGGCCAGGGCTACGAGCAGTACTTC
CAISEVGQGYEQYF
>TRBV27|TRBJ2-1|TRBD1|-
TGTGCCAGCAGTTTACCCGGAAGGGGGCGAAGCGGTGAGCAGTTCTTC
CASSLPGRGRSGEQFF